Only a few counts were recorded for the clone carrying this TCR beta chain. What it binds is unknown. Per germline, CDR1 MNHEY and CDR2 SVGEGT. V shed 5 bases and J shed 8 bases, with 15 bases lying between them. The CDR3 consists of 14 residues. The data originate from a study of early T cells in non-severe SARS-CoV-2 infection. As for the study in general: Bulk RNA from unsorted whole blood was sequenced; chains were unpaired.

Attachment of unique molecular identifiers was made to individual cDNA molecules. TCRdb reprocessed the 5' RACE reads with MiXCR, giving one entry per CDR3 protein. The sample has approximately 83,000 distinct CDR3 sequences; 11% to 15% are singletons. Study-wide findings and caveats: Reliance on VDJdb matching favored anti-spike CD8 responses; private and CD4 specificities were missed.

The sequenced material came from whole blood. The chain joins TRBV6-2 or TRBV6-3 to TRBJ1-4, with a weak D call TRBD1 (5 bases). This clonotype was sampled from an adult who was a healthcare worker with PCR-confirmed SARS-CoV-2 infection or an uninfected control (not recorded which). The DNA for the CDR3 is TGTGCCAGCAGTAACGGAGGAGGGGTAGAAAAACTGTTTTTT. Protein: CASSNGGGVEKLFF.